Below are 32 T cell receptor beta chains sequenced from a single sample in a study of T cell changes during pregnancy in multiple sclerosis. Using immunoSEQ multiplex PCR, the repertoire was profiled, and TCRdb retains in-frame clones only, with some absent. The table has 39,000 or so clones, around 92% seen once; the top ten hold about 7.6%. The material sequenced was CD8+ T cells from peripheral blood mononuclear cells, taken in the third trimester of pregnancy. The source is a female donor with multiple sclerosis, enrolled in a pregnancy study.

The rearrangement links TRBV6-5 to TRBJ1-1; D is ambiguous. The V gene lost 0 bases and the J gene lost 12 bases, with 11 bases spanning the gap. Per germline, CDR1 MNHEY and CDR2 SVGAGI. There are 12 residues in the CDR3. This CDR3 reads CASSYSSGEPFF. CDR3 nucleotide sequence: TGTGCCAGCAGTTACTCGAGCGGGGAACCTTTCTTT.

This rearrangement joins TRBV15 to TRBJ1-5; 9 bases match TRBD1. This CDR3 is built from 16 residues. V dropped 3 bases and J dropped 5; count of bases not matched to a gene: 8. Germline-derived CDR1 and CDR2 are LNHNV and YYDKDF (reference sequence). The CDR3 DNA reads as TGTGCCACCAGCAGGGTCCCACAGGGGGCTCATCAGCCCCAGCATTTT. Translating gives CATSRVPQGAHQPQHF.

The chain couples TRBV6-5 to TRBJ1-1, with 7 positions matching TRBD1. This CDR3 contains 12 residues. Germline V gives CDR1 MNHEY, CDR2 SVGAGI. Trimming cost V 5 bases and J 12 bases; bases outside gene matches: 9. For the CDR3, the DNA is TGTGCCAGCAGTACTACAGGGGTGAGAACTTTCTTT. Protein product: CASSTTGVRTFF.

This clone was seen a single time. The chain links TRBV4-1 to TRBJ2-2; 7 bases fit TRBD2. With V trimmed by 4 bases and J by 0 bases, 5 bases remained unmatched. This CDR3 is 16 amino acids long. Germline loops: CDR1 MGHRA, CDR2 YSYEKL. The CDR3 is CASSRELASNTGELFF. The CDR3 bases are TGCGCCAGCAGCCGCGAACTAGCGTCGAACACCGGGGAGCTGTTTTTT.

The chain joins TRBV5-6 to TRBJ1-5; TRBD1 might be the D (6 bases). V gave up 0 bases and J gave up 4 bases, with 8 bases separating them. CDR3 length: 14 residues. Germline-derived CDR1 and CDR2 are SGHDT and YYEEEE. The CDR3, as DNA: TGTGCCAGCAGCTTGGGACAGGAAAATCAGCCCCAGCATTTT. Its protein product is CASSLGQENQPQHF.

The genes are TRBV5-1 and TRBJ1-1; a weak D match, TRBD1 (5 bases). With 2 bases removed from V and 7 bases from J, the gap between germline ends came to 21 bases. The CDR3 is 16 residues long. Looked up from germline, CDR1 is SGHRS and CDR2 is YFSETQ. This CDR3 is CASSFDGGMARGEAFF. CDR3 sequence (DNA): TGCGCCAGCAGCTTTGACGGGGGGATGGCTCGGGGTGAAGCTTTCTTT.

The J gene is TRBJ2-1, the V gene TRBV5-1; 13 bases map to TRBD2. CDR1 is SGHRS and CDR2 is YFSETQ in the germline V gene. V shed 4 bases and J 7 bases; nucleotides not matched to a gene: 5. The CDR3 contains 15 residues. CDR3 sequence reads: CASSALAGGINEQFF. CDR3 in DNA: TGCGCCAGCAGCGCACTAGCGGGAGGGATTAATGAGCAGTTCTTC.

The chain is built from TRBV6-1 and TRBJ2-7; TRBD1 matches 8 bases. After removal of 3 bases from V and 2 bases from J, the junction contained 9 bases not matched to a gene. The CDR3 totals 16 residues. The germline CDR1 and CDR2 sequences are MNHNS and SASEGT. The DNA of the CDR3 is TGTGCCAGCAGTGAGGACGGCGGGACAGGAGCCTACGAGCAGTACTTC. Amino acid sequence: CASSEDGGTGAYEQYF.

The rearrangement links TRBV25-1 to TRBJ2-2, with 7 nucleotides matching TRBD1. Unmatched junction bases numbered 2, after V lost 4 bases and J lost 0 bases. Germline V gene lookup returns CDR1 MGHDK and CDR2 SYGVNS. The CDR3 contains 15 residues. Here the CDR3 reads CASSGDSPNTGELFF. Written as DNA, the CDR3 is TGTGCCAGCAGTGGGGACAGCCCGAACACCGGGGAGCTGTTTTTT.

CDR3: CASSPTSGSRDEQYF. The CDR3 nucleotides are TGTGCCAGCAGCCCAACCAGCGGGAGTAGAGACGAGCAGTACTTC. V usage is TRBV7-8 and J usage is TRBJ2-7; TRBD2 matches at 8 bases. The CDR3 sequence is 15 residues long. CDR1 is SGHVS, CDR2 FQNEAQ, per germline. Trimming cost V 5 bases and J 5 bases; bases outside gene matches: 11.

The chain uses TRBV19 and TRBJ2-7; the match to TRBD1 covers 8 bases. Germline V lookup: CDR1 LNHDA, CDR2 SQIVND (reference sequence). CDR3 length: 14 residues. Losses at the gene ends were 5 bases for V and 3 bases for J; bases not matched to a gene: 6. The CDR3 is CASSGQGVGYEQYF. As DNA, the CDR3 is TGTGCCAGTAGTGGACAGGGCGTCGGCTACGAGCAGTACTTC.

This clone was recorded at least ten times. The chain couples TRBV7-9 to TRBJ2-7; 10 bases are a match to TRBD1. This CDR3 has 15 amino acids. Germline CDR1 and CDR2: SEHNR and FQNEAQ (reference sequence). With V trimmed by 1 base and J by 3 bases, 3 bases remained unmatched. CDR3 protein: CASSLVGTGDYEQYF. The CDR3 coding sequence is TGTGCCAGCAGCTTAGTAGGGACAGGGGACTACGAGCAGTACTTC.

V usage is TRBV5-4 and J usage is TRBJ1-2; 7 nucleotides line up with TRBD1. From germline, CDR1 is SGHNT and CDR2 YYREEE (reference sequence). With V trimmed by 2 bases and J by 0 bases, 4 bases remained unmatched. The CDR3 extends over 15 amino acids. CDR3 sequence reads: CASSFDRVANYGYTF. Here the CDR3 DNA reads TGTGCCAGCAGCTTCGACAGGGTAGCTAACTATGGCTACACCTTC.

V and J are TRBV11-2 and TRBJ2-5; 14 bases agree with TRBD2. The germline gives CDR1 SGHAT, CDR2 FQNNGV. The CDR3 extends over 17 amino acids. V was clipped by 3 bases and J by 5 bases; unmatched bases: 8. The CDR3 DNA follows: TGTGCCAGCAGCTTGCCGGGACTAGCGGGAGTTGGTGAGACCCAGTACTTC. The encoded protein is CASSLPGLAGVGETQYF.

The rearrangement uses TRBV7-8 and TRBJ1-1, with D hard to call. The CDR3 extends over 13 amino acids. Trimming shortened V by 4 bases and J by 0 bases, and 6 bases separated the two germline ends. The germline V gene has CDR1 SGHVS and CDR2 FQNEAQ. The CDR3: CASSSVVNTEAFF. Written as DNA, the CDR3 is TGTGCCAGCAGCTCGGTGGTGAACACTGAAGCTTTCTTT.

This rearrangement joins TRBV28 to TRBJ2-1; no reliable D call. The germline CDR1 and CDR2 sequences are MDHEN and SYDVKM. The CDR3 has 17 amino acids. The ends were cut back, 5 bases at V and 4 bases at J, with 21 bases in the middle. Here the CDR3 DNA reads TGTGCCAGCAGTCCTGGAAGAGGCTTACGGGTTTACAATGAGCAGTTCTTC. This translates into CASSPGRGLRVYNEQFF.

V usage is TRBV28 and J usage is TRBJ2-2; D gene unclear. This CDR3 spans 16 amino acids. CDR1 is MDHEN and CDR2 is SYDVKM in the germline V gene. The V gene lost 7 bases and the J gene lost 3 bases, with 18 bases spanning the gap. The CDR3 bases are TGTGCCAGCACCGAGCTGAACTCATATGACACCGGGGAGCTGTTTTTT. Amino acids: CASTELNSYDTGELFF.

The chain couples TRBV14 to TRBJ2-7, with a weak D call TRBD1 (6 bases). The CDR3 length is 14 residues. Germline assignment: CDR1 SGHDN and CDR2 FVKESK. The ends were cut back, 0 bases at V and 3 bases at J, with 9 bases in the middle. For the CDR3, the DNA is TGTGCCAGCAGCCAAGATAACAGGGTCTACGAGCAGTACTTC. It translates to CASSQDNRVYEQYF.

The chain combines TRBV5-1 with TRBJ2-7, with TRBD2 matching over 10 bases. This CDR3 is built from 16 residues. Per the germline V gene, CDR1 is SGHRS and CDR2 is YFSETQ. V was pared by 4 bases and J by 2 bases, with 9 bases of the junction left unmatched. CDR3 amino acids: CASSLTRTSGTYEQYF. CDR3 coding DNA: TGCGCCAGCAGCCTTACCAGGACTAGCGGAACCTACGAGCAGTACTTC. The whole variable domain, filled in from reference TRBV5-1 and TRBJ2-7, reads KAGVTQTPRYLIKTRGQQVTLSCSPISGHRSVSWYQQTPGQGLQFLFEYFSETQRNKGNFPGRFSGRQFSNSRSEMNVSTLELGDSALYLCASSLTRTSGTYEQYFGPGTRLTVT.

The chain's CDR3 is CASSQGGRAGAPYEQYF. The CDR3, as DNA: TGCGCCAGCAGCCAAGGAGGAAGAGCGGGAGCCCCCTACGAGCAGTACTTC. The V call is TRBV4-1, the J call TRBJ2-7; 8 nucleotides align to TRBD2. The CDR3 covers 17 residues. The germline gives CDR1 MGHRA, CDR2 YSYEKL. The V gene end was trimmed by 1 base and the J gene end by 2 bases; junction bases not matched to a gene: 10.

This chain joins TRBV19 and TRBJ2-5; 12 bases map to TRBD2. Germline lookup yields CDR1 LNHDA and CDR2 SQIVND (reference sequence). The trim removed 5 bases at V and 3 bases at J, leaving 7 bases unmatched. The CDR3 runs to 16 residues. This CDR3 is CASSLGASGREETQYF. CDR3 DNA sequence: TGTGCCAGTAGTTTAGGGGCTAGCGGGAGGGAAGAGACCCAGTACTTC.

The chain joins TRBV13 to TRBJ1-2; 7 positions agree with TRBD1. With 4 bases clipped from V and 5 bases from J, the junction kept 10 bases outside the gene matches. Germline V gene sequence: CDR1 PRHDT, CDR2 FYEKMQ (reference sequence). The CDR3 extends over 15 amino acids. The CDR3 DNA is TGTGCCAGCAGCTCTACGGGACAGAGTCTATATGGCTACACCTTC. It codes for CASSSTGQSLYGYTF. Filled out from reference TRBV13 and TRBJ1-2, the complete variable domain reads AAGVIQSPRHLIKEKRETATLKCYPIPRHDTVYWYQQGPGQDPQFLISFYEKMQSDKGSIPDRFSAQQFSDYHSELNMSSLELGDSALYFCASSSTGQSLYGYTFGSGTRLTVV.

The chain carries TRBV19 and TRBJ1-5; D unclear. The CDR3 length is 13 residues. V was pared by 4 bases and J by 2 bases, with 6 bases between. Germline CDR1 is LNHDA and CDR2 is SQIVND (reference sequence). CDR3 loop: CASSNSGNQPQHF. As DNA, the CDR3 is TGTGCCAGTAGTAACAGTGGCAATCAGCCCCAGCATTTT.

The chain couples TRBV28 to TRBJ1-2, with 9 bases fitting TRBD1. Germline-derived CDR1 and CDR2 are MDHEN and SYDVKM. The CDR3 sequence is 13 residues long. The V segment lost 6 bases and the J segment 10 bases; nucleotides outside the gene matches: 9. The CDR3 reads CASSPQGAQVYTF. DNA of the CDR3: TGTGCCAGCAGCCCACAGGGGGCGCAGGTCTACACCTTC.

The V and J genes are TRBV4-1 and TRBJ2-1, with 9 bases identical to TRBD2. The CDR3 sequence is 15 residues long. CDR1 is MGHRA and CDR2 is YSYEKL in the germline V gene. Trimming cost V 0 bases and J 8 bases; bases outside gene matches: 5. CDR3 bases: TGCGCCAGCAGCCAAGAGGGCGGGAGGGCCCATGAGCAGTTCTTC. Amino acids: CASSQEGGRAHEQFF.

The chain recombines TRBV2 with TRBJ2-2; 7 nucleotides align to TRBD2. This CDR3 is 17 amino acids long. V trimming: 4 bases; J trimming: 3 bases; junction bases outside the gene matches: 11. Germline CDR1 is SNHLY and CDR2 is FYNNEI. CDR3 bases: TGTGCCAGCAGTGCCGCTATGGTTACTAGCGACACCGGGGAGCTGTTTTTT. This codes for CASSAAMVTSDTGELFF.

The rearrangement joins TRBV7-6 to TRBJ1-1; the D is unclear. Germline V gene data show CDR1 as SGHVS and CDR2 as FNYEAQ. The V gene lost 5 bases and the J gene lost 6 bases, with 13 bases spanning the gap. The CDR3 contains 13 residues. This CDR3 is CASSALTSPEAFF. Written as DNA, the CDR3 is TGTGCCAGCAGCGCCCTGACAAGTCCTGAAGCTTTCTTT.

The rearrangement links TRBV29-1 to TRBJ1-1, with TRBD1 matching 10 bases. This CDR3 contains 12 residues. Germline V gene sequence: CDR1 SQVTM, CDR2 ANQGSEA. Unmatched junction bases numbered 5, after V lost 7 bases and J lost 6 bases. CDR3 residues: CSADRGRAEAFF. CDR3 coding DNA: TGCAGCGCCGACAGGGGGCGCGCTGAAGCTTTCTTT. The variable domain in full, with the rest retrieved from reference TRBV29-1 and TRBJ1-1, is SAVISQKPSRDICQRGTSLTIQCQVDSQVTMMFWYRQQPGQSLTLIATANQGSEATYESGFVIDKFPISRPNLTFSTLTVSNMSPEDSSIYLCSADRGRAEAFFGQGTRLTVV.

A note on this clone: The same CDR3 arises from other DNA sequences in this sample as well. This sequence joins TRBV27 and TRBJ2-2; D gene uncertain. Trimming removed 8 bases from V and 1 base from J, with 8 bases in between. Looked up from germline, CDR1 is MNHEY and CDR2 is SMNVEV (reference sequence). The CDR3 loop spans 13 amino acids. This CDR3 is CASSSGNTGELFF. The CDR3 DNA sequence: TGTGCCAGCTCATCCGGGAACACCGGGGAGCTGTTTTTT.

The chain carries TRBV6-5 and TRBJ1-1; no definite D call. Trimming took off 0 bases at V and 3 bases at J, with 11 bases between the two ends. Germline V gene lookup returns CDR1 MNHEY and CDR2 SVGAGI. This CDR3 is 15 amino acids long. CDR3 nucleotide sequence: TGTGCCAGCAGTTACTCGTTAGGAGCCGACACTGAAGCTTTCTTT. It codes for CASSYSLGADTEAFF.

The chain couples TRBV6-5 to TRBJ2-2, with D maybe TRBD2 (5 bases). Looked up from germline, CDR1 is MNHEY and CDR2 is SVGAGI. The V gene lost 0 bases and the J gene lost 0 bases, with 8 bases spanning the gap. The CDR3 has 16 amino acids. This CDR3 is CASSYSPSPNTGELFF. In DNA form, the CDR3 reads TGTGCCAGCAGTTACTCGCCTAGCCCGAACACCGGGGAGCTGTTTTTT.

J is TRBJ2-3 and V is TRBV19; D uncertain. Trimming took off 4 bases at V and 2 bases at J, with 4 bases between the two ends. This CDR3 contains 12 residues. Germline CDR1 is LNHDA and CDR2 is SQIVND (reference sequence). The CDR3 coding sequence is TGTGCCAGTAGTACGTCCACAGATACGCAGTATTTT. Its protein is CASSTSTDTQYF.